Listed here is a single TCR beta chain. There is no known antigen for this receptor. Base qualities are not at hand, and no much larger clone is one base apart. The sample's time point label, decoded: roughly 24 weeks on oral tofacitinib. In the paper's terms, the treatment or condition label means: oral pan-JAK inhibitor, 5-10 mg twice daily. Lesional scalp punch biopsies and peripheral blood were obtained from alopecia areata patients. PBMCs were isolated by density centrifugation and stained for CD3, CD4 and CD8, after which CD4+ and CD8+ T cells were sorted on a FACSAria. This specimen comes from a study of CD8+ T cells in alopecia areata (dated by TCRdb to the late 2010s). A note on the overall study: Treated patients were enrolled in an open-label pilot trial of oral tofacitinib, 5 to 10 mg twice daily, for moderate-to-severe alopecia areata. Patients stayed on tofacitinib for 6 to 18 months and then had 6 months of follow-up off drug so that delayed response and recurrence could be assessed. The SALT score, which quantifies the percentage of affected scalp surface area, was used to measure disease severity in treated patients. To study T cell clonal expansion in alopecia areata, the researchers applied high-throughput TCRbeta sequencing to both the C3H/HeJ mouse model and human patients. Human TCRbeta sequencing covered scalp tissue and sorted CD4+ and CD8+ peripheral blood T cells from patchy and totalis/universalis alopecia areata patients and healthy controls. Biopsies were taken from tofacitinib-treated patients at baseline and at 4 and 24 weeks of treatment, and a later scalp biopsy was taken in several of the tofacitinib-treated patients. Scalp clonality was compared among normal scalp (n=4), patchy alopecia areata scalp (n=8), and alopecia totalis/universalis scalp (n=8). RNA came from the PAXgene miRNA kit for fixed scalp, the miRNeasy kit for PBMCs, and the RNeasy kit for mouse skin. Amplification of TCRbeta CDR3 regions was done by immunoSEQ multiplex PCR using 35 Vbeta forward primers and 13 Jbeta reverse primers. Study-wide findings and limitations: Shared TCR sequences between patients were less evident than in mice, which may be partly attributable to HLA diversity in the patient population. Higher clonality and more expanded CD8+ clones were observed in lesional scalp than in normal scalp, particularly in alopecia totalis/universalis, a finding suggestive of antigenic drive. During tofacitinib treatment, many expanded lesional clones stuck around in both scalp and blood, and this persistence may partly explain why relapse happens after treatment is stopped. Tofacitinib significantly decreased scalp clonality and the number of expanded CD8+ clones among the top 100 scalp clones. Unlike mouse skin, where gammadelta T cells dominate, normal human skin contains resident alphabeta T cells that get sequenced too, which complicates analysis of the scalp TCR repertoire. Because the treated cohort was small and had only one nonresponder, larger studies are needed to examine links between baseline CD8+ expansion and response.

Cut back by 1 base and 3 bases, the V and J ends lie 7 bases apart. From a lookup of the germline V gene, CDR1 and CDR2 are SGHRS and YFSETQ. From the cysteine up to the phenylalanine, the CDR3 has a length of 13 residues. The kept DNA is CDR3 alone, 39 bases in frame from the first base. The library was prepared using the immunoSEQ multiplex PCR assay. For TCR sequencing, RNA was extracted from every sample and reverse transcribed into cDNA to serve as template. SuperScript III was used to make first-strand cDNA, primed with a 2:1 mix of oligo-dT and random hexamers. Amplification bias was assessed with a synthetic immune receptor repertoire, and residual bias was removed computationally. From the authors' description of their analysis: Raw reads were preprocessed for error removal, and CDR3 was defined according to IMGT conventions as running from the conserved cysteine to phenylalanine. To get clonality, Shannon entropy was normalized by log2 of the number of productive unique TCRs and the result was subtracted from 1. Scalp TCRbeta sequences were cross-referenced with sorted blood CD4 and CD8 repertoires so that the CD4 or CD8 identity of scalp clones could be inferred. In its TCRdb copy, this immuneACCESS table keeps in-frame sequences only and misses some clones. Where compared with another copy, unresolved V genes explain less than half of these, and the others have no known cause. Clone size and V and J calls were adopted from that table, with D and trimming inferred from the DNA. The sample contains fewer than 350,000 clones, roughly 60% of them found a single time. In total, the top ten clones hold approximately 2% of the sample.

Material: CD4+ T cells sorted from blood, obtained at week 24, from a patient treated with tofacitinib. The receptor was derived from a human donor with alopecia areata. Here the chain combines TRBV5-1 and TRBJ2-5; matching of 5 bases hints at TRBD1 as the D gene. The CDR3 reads CASSLQTEETQYF. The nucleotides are TGCGCCAGCAGCTTGCAGACAGAAGAGACCCAGTACTTC.